This T cell receptor (beta chain) was sequenced in a study of shared clonotypes between healthy human individuals (TCRdb year 2020). Study-level background: A couple of women and a few men aged 18 to 49 years were included in the cohort. Leukapheresis yielded between about 0.9 and 10 billion PBMCs per donor. Libraries were prepared and TCR repertoires were sequenced by different laboratories using diverse techniques, in order to increase sequencing depth and limit assay-specific biases. The study deeply sequenced blood TCR repertoires of 5 or 6 healthy adults to estimate repertoire size and the extent of clonotype sharing between individuals. For each donor, CD4 naive and CD4 memory were each given three plates, CD8 naive was given two plates, and CD8 memory was given one plate. Summary of the overall study and its limitations: Sampling was restricted to blood, and TCR repertoires in tissue are likely to differ from TCR repertoires in blood. Incomplete sequencing was indicated by rarefaction of sorted-subset datasets, despite the large sequencing depth. Across a few donors, approximately 5% of naive CD4, more than 3% of naive CD8, about 2.3% of memory CD4, and 0.4% of memory CD8 clonotypes were shared. Naive subsets generally had larger estimated clonotype richness than memory subsets did. Based on pairwise subsampling, the degree of clonotype sharing among donors was expected to be affected by sequencing depth. The small number of donors limited the genetic and exposure-history diversity represented. Clonotypes shared by all four sorted-subset donors showed higher generation probabilities than non-shared clonotypes.

About this clone: The clone's antigen remains unknown. Base qualities are not at hand, and no much larger clone is one base apart.

CDR1 SGHRS and CDR2 YFSETQ were looked up in the germline V gene. The CDR3, cysteine through phenylalanine, is 13 amino acids long. Here the CDR3 DNA is all that survives: 39 bases in frame from base 1. The junction shows trimming of 7 bases on V and 6 bases on J, and the gene matches do not reach 6 bases of it. The donors were healthy, HIV-negative adults with no recently reported acute infections or vaccinations. Only Caucasian adults living in Nashville, Tennessee, USA were represented among the donors. CD4+ T cells were enriched by magnetic negative selection; naive cells were then positively selected on CD45RA, and the negative fraction formed the memory subset. Blood was obtained by leukapheresis, after which PBMCs were separated by Ficoll-Histopaque density gradient centrifugation and cryopreserved in liquid nitrogen vapor phase. Analytical flow cytometry was used to check the purity and quantity of each magnetically sorted T cell population. Genomic DNA was isolated from each sorted fraction and quantified by UV absorbance on a Nanodrop 2000c.

Using the deep immunoSEQ assay, TCR CDR3 regions were amplified from genomic DNA by multiplex PCR. Extracted genomic DNA from each cell subset was distributed evenly across all wells of several immunoSEQ 96-well plates, and each plate was treated as a replicate. For sorted subsets, approximately 210 ng genomic DNA, equal to about 30,000 T cell genomes, was loaded into each replicate PCR. Purified libraries were measured with a Qubit 3.0 fluorometer, size-checked on a Bioanalyzer 2100, and measured again with the KAPA Library Quantification kit. Every immunoSEQ 96-well plate was sequenced on a separate single-read 150-cycle Illumina NextSeq 550 flow cell. In the source study's methods: Because only junctional sequences without quality scores were contained in the immunoSEQ output, filtering matching that applied to full-length reads could not be performed. Sequences were annotated with PyIR, a Python wrapper for IgBLAST v1.9, and V/J genes and CDR3 were assigned using IMGT germline references. Reads with weak V/J assignments (E-value above 1e-6), missing CDR3, stop codons, out-of-frame junctions, or ambiguous translated residues were removed. A V3J clonotype was defined by an identical inferred V gene, J gene, and CDR3 amino acid sequence. Percentage overlap between repertoires was calculated by dividing the number of shared unique clonotypes by the size of the smaller repertoire. RTK rarefaction, the Chao1 estimator, and Recon v2.1 estimates of unobserved clonotypes were used to assess repertoire richness. Generation probabilities for all TCRbeta clonotypes obtained by the gDNA method from four donors were computed using OLGA. TCRdb stores this immuneACCESS table with in-frame sequences only. Part of the clones is absent; in the studies checked, under half of the shortfall reflects unresolved V genes, and no reason is known for the rest. V, J and clone size were drawn from that table, and D and trimming were deduced from the DNA. The sample includes around 700,000 clones, with about 78% observed a single time. 1.8% of the sample belongs to the ten largest clones.

The material sequenced was memory CD4+ T cells sorted from blood. In the paper's terms, the cell subset or site label means: CD45RA-negative fraction. Rearrangement joined TRBV5-1 to TRBJ2-1; 8 junctional bases match TRBD2. The sequence derives from a woman aged 25 to 39 in good health. The DNA sequence reads TGCGCCAGCTGCCCCGGGACTAGCAATGAGCAGTTCTTC. This gives the protein CASCPGTSNEQFF.